This paragraph covers one T cell receptor beta chain sequence. Its target is unknown. This specimen belongs to a study of OX40 agonist ivuxolimab in advanced cancers. As for the study in general: Males comprised 70% to 90% of the group, whose mean age was about 60 years (range 23 to 79). Study observations and caveats: Clones of CD4+ and CD8+ blood T cells grew by week 6 at doses of 0.1 to 3.0 mg/kg. Determination of antigen specificity was not performed for the expanded peripheral T cells.

Using immunoSEQ multiplex PCR, the repertoire was profiled, and TCRdb retains in-frame clones only, with some absent. The sample holds about 58,000 clones, about nine tenths seen once. The CDR3 sequence is 20 residues long. J was trimmed by 4 bases and V by 3 bases; bases with no gene match: 20. The germline CDR1 and CDR2 sequences are SGHVS and FQNEAQ. This specimen consisted of CD4+ or CD8+ T cells sorted from blood, obtained in a trial of the OX40 agonist ivuxolimab. This TCR came from an adult with an advanced solid tumor such as melanoma, head and neck, liver or kidney cancer. This rearrangement joins TRBV7-8 to TRBJ2-1; 8 bases are a match to TRBD2. The CDR3 here is CASSFQEDQYLAGPYNEQFF. The CDR3, as DNA: TGTGCCAGCAGCTTTCAAGAAGACCAGTACTTAGCGGGGCCGTACAATGAGCAGTTCTTC.